The 13 T cell receptor beta chains below all came from one sample that was sequenced in a study of graft-versus-host responses after intestinal transplantation. The repertoire was sequenced with immunoSEQ multiplex PCR; TCRdb's copy has only in-frame clones and lacks some. Of 71,000 or so clones listed, 90% are singletons. These receptors are not linked to any known antigen. The sample consisted of unstimulated CD8+ T cells sorted from spleen or lymph node cells, taken before intestinal transplant. Receptors originate from a human donor who received an intestinal transplant.

The chain links TRBV9 to TRBJ2-3; the D gene is possibly TRBD1 (6 bases). The CDR3 sequence is 15 residues long. V was trimmed by 6 bases and J by 2 bases, leaving 16 bases between them. Per germline, CDR1 SGDLS and CDR2 YYNGEE. The DNA of the CDR3 is TGTGCCAGCACCTTGTATGGGGGCCCCACAGATACGCAGTATTTT. Amino acid sequence: CASTLYGGPTDTQYF.

The V call is TRBV2, the J call TRBJ1-1, with a tentative D call TRBD1 (5 bases). The V end was cut by 8 bases, the J end by 3 bases, with 13 bases between. This CDR3 region has 13 residues. Germline loops: CDR1 SNHLY, CDR2 FYNNEI. CDR3 loop: CASGGGLYTEAFF. The CDR3 nucleotides are TGTGCCAGCGGGGGGGGTCTGTACACTGAAGCTTTCTTT.

The rearrangement joins TRBV11-2 to TRBJ2-5, with D perhaps matching TRBD2 (5 bases). The CDR3 sequence is 14 residues long. The V and J ends lost 0 bases and 4 bases respectively, with 9 bases between them. CDR1 SGHAT and CDR2 FQNNGV come from the germline V gene. Here the CDR3 DNA reads TGTGCCAGCAGCTTAGAGTTTGGGAGAGAGACCCAGTACTTC. Protein product: CASSLEFGRETQYF.

The rearrangement links TRBV5-4 to TRBJ1-3, with D hard to call. CDR3 size: 13 residues. Germline values: CDR1 SGHNT, CDR2 YYREEE (reference sequence). Between the trimmed V and J ends, which lost 4 bases and 0 bases, there was a span of 5 bases. The CDR3 sequence: CASSGHSGNTIYF. The CDR3 region has the DNA TGTGCCAGCAGCGGGCACTCTGGAAACACCATATATTTT.

CDR3 nucleotides: TGTGCCAGCTCACCATCGGCCTACGAGCAGTACTTC. Its translation is CASSPSAYEQYF. The J gene is TRBJ2-7, the V gene TRBV18; no definite D call. V shed 2 bases and J shed 2 bases, with 4 bases lying between them. The V gene's germline CDR1 is KGHSH and CDR2 LQKENI. CDR3 size: 12 residues.

The chain employs TRBV11-3 and TRBJ2-7, with D perhaps matching TRBD1 (6 bases). The V end was cut by 5 bases, the J end by 6 bases, with 14 bases between. The germline V gene has CDR1 SGHNT and CDR2 YENEEA. This CDR3 comprises 13 residues. CDR3 coding DNA: TGTGCCAGCAGCGCACTTACAGGGACCGAGCAGTACTTC. Amino acid sequence: CASSALTGTEQYF.

This clone was seen only once. V is TRBV27 and J is TRBJ1-2; no definite D call. Trimming took 3 bases from V and 9 from J, leaving 11 bases between them. The CDR3 spans 12 residues. Germline loops: CDR1 MNHEY, CDR2 SMNVEV (reference sequence). The CDR3 DNA is TGTGCCAGCAGTTTGGGAGGGTCCAGCTACACCTTC. Amino acid sequence: CASSLGGSSYTF.

The V gene is TRBV9, the J gene TRBJ2-3; no clear D. The CDR3 contains 15 residues. CDR1 is SGDLS and CDR2 is YYNGEE in the germline V gene. V was cut by 0 bases and J by 6 bases, with 14 bases left in between. The CDR3 nucleotides read TGTGCCAGCAGCGTAGTATCTACCCCCGCGGATACGCAGTATTTT. It codes for CASSVVSTPADTQYF.

This chain uses TRBV7-9 with TRBJ2-7; D gene unclear. Germline loops: CDR1 SEHNR, CDR2 FQNEAQ (reference sequence). The V end was cut by 5 bases, the J end by 3 bases, with 5 bases between. The CDR3 has 11 residues. The DNA of the CDR3 is TGTGCCAGCAGCATTAACTACGAGCAGTACTTC. It is translated as CASSINYEQYF. The variable domain in full, with the rest retrieved from reference TRBV7-9 and TRBJ2-7, is DTGVSQNPRHKITKRGQNVTFRCDPISEHNRLYWYRQTLGQGPEFLTYFQNEAQLEKSRLLSDRFSAERPKGSFSTLEIQRTEQGDSAMYLCASSINYEQYFGPGTRLTVT.

This sequence joins TRBV5-6 and TRBJ2-3; D is perhaps TRBD1 (6 bases). The CDR3 runs to 12 residues. Trimming shortened V by 0 bases and J by 15 bases, and 14 bases separated the two germline ends. CDR1 and CDR2 from the germline V gene are SGHDT and YYEEEE. The CDR3, as DNA: TGTGCCAGCAGCTTGGGCCCCGCAGGGGACTATTTT. This sequence encodes CASSLGPAGDYF.

The V and J genes are TRBV13 and TRBJ2-3; a weak D match, TRBD2 (6 bases). The CDR3 spans 14 residues. V was trimmed by 2 bases and J by 5 bases, leaving 11 bases between them. Germline CDR1 PRHDT, CDR2 FYEKMQ (reference sequence). CDR3 DNA: TGTGCCAGCAGCTTACCCGGGGGTGAAGATACGCAGTATTTT. It encodes CASSLPGGEDTQYF.

This chain joins TRBV9 and TRBJ2-7, with D tentatively TRBD2 (6 bases). CDR3 size: 17 residues. Germline lookup yields CDR1 SGDLS and CDR2 YYNGEE. Trimming left V 3 bases short and J 2 bases short, with 21 bases between. In nucleotides, the CDR3 is TGTGCCAGCAGCGGGGAGTTCTTGGGCGGGGAACCCTACGAGCAGTACTTC. Amino acids: CASSGEFLGGEPYEQYF.

V gene TRBV18 combines with J gene TRBJ2-1; 8 bases fit TRBD2. The CDR3 has 15 amino acids. V shed 8 bases, J shed 5 bases, and the junction held 11 bases outside the gene matches. The V gene's germline CDR1 is KGHSH and CDR2 LQKENI. In DNA, the CDR3 is TGTGCCAGCACCAGGTCGGGGGGGCCTAACAATGAGCAGTTCTTC. It codes for CASTRSGGPNNEQFF.